Listed here is a single TCR beta chain. What it binds is not known. This CDR3 is 15 amino acids long. V shed 2 bases, J shed 8 bases, and the junction held 5 bases outside the gene matches. Germline V lookup: CDR1 SGDLS, CDR2 YYNGEE. The record originates from a study of cytomegalovirus exposure and HLA in healthy donors. Findings of the study overall: Indistinguishable V segments, including TRBV6-2 and TRBV6-3, were excluded.

PCR amplification relied on 60 Vbeta primers (plus 13 Jbeta primers). Using immunoSEQ multiplex PCR, the repertoire was profiled, and TCRdb retains in-frame clones only, with some absent. This sample has some 150,000 clones, with roughly 80% found just once. The clonotype comes from a man between 35 and 55 years old in good health and CMV-seropositive. The chain carries TRBV9 and TRBJ2-1, with 12 bases lining up with TRBD2. The sequencing sample was made of PBMCs. CDR3 DNA sequence: TGTGCCAGCAGCGTTGGGACTAGCGGGCTGGATGAGCAGTTCTTC. Translating it yields CASSVGTSGLDEQFF.